What follows are 5 T cell receptor beta chains derived from one specimen sequenced in a study of T-cell memory formation after mild COVID-19. Via MiXCR, TCRdb re-called the 5' RACE reads, giving one row per CDR3 protein. The repertoire holds about 300,000 distinct CDR3 sequences, with 15% to 20% as singletons. The sequencing sample was made of PBMCs or a T cell subset sorted from them (not recorded which). These receptors originate from a man aged 18 to 30 who had mild COVID-19 (a few samples of this study predate the infection). Cell type and time point are not known.

This clonotype was seen only a few times. J is TRBJ1-2 and V is TRBV12-3 or TRBV12-4; D gene uncertain. This CDR3 is built from 14 residues. Trimming stripped 6 bases from V and 4 bases from J, with 15 bases between. CDR3 protein: CASRARGGGYGYTF. CDR3 in DNA: TGTGCCAGCAGAGCGCGTGGTGGTGGCTATGGCTACACCTTC.

In its sample, this clonotype was seen once. V usage is TRBV6-6 and J usage is TRBJ1-2; D perhaps matches TRBD1 (5 bases). The germline V and J ends were trimmed by 7 bases and 0 bases, with 9 bases remaining between them. This CDR3 comprises 13 residues. From germline, CDR1 is MNHNY and CDR2 SVGAGI (reference sequence). CDR3 protein: CASTQGSNYGYTF. The CDR3 nucleotides are TGTGCCAGCACCCAGGGTTCTAACTATGGCTACACCTTC.

This clonotype was seen a handful of times. The chain recombines TRBV6-5 with TRBJ2-5; maybe TRBD1 (6 bases). This CDR3 has 14 residues. Per the germline V gene, CDR1 is MNHEY and CDR2 is SVGAGI. Between the trimmed V and J ends, which lost 4 bases and 1 base, there was a span of 10 bases. The CDR3 DNA follows: TGTGCCAGCAGTTCCGGACAGTTCCAAGAGACCCAGTACTTC. Translating it yields CASSSGQFQETQYF.

A note on this clonotype: Germline and junction disagree at one end, which may indicate a read error. The CDR3 loop reads CASGLGTGITDAFF. In DNA, the CDR3 is TGTGCTAGTGGTTTGGGTACAGGGATCACTGATGCTTTCTTT. The chain employs TRBV12-5 and TRBJ1-1; TRBD1 might be the D (6 bases). This CDR3 has 14 residues. The V gene's germline CDR1 is LGHNT and CDR2 FRNRAP.

This clonotype was seen more than once but under ten times. The chain carries TRBV3-2 and TRBJ2-1. TRBV3-2 is a listed pseudogene. This CDR3 comprises 13 residues. DNA of the CDR3: TGTGCCAGCAGCCCCAACTTGAACAATGAGCAGTTCTTC. The encoded protein is CASSPNLNNEQFF.